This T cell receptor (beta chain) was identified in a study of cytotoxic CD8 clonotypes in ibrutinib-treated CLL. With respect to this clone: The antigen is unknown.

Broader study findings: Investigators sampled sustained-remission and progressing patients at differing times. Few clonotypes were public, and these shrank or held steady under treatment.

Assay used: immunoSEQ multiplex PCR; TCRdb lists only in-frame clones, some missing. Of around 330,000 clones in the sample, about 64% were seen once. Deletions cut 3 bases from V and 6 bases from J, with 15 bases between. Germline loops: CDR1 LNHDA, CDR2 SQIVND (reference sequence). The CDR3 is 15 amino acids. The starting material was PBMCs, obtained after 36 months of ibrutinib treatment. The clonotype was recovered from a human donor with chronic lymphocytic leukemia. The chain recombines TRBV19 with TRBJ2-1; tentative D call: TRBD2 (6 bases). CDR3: CASSISQLGSNEQFF. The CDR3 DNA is TGTGCCAGTAGTATCTCCCAACTCGGGAGCAATGAGCAGTTCTTC.